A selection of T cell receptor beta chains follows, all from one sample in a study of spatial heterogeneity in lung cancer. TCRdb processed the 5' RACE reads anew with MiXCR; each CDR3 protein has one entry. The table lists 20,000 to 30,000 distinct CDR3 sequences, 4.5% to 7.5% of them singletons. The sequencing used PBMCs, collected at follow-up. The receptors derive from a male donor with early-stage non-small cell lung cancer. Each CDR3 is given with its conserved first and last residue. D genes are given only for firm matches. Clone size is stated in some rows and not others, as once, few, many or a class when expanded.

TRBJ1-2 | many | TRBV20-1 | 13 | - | CSAPGSPGYGYTF | TGCAGTGCACCCGGGTCGCCTGGCTATGGCTACACCTTC
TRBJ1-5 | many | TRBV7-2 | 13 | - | CASSLLSTQPQHF | TGTGCCAGCAGCTTACTGTCGACCCAGCCCCAGCATTTT
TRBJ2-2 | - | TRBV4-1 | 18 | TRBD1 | CASSHRQGVVTNTGELFF | TGCGCCAGCAGCCATAGACAGGGGGTGGTGACGAACACCGGGGAGCTGTTTTTT
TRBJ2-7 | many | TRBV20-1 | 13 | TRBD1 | CSSKAGQGYEQYF | TGCAGTTCGAAAGCGGGACAGGGTTACGAGCAGTACTTC
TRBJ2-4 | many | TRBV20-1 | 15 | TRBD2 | CSARRGLAGQNIQYF | TGCAGTGCTAGGAGGGGACTAGCGGGGCAAAACATTCAGTACTTC
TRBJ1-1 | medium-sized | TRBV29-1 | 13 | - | CSVVGGSSAEAFF | TGCAGCGTTGTTGGGGGGAGCAGTGCTGAAGCTTTCTTT
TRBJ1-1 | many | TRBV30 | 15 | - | CAWRAPQGRNTEAFF | TGTGCCTGGAGGGCTCCCCAGGGGAGGAACACTGAAGCTTTCTTT
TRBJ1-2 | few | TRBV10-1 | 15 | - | CARLQFAGDLDGYTF | TGCGCCAGACTCCAGTTTGCAGGGGATTTGGATGGCTACACCTTC
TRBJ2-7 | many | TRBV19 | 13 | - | CASSIATRYEQYF | TGTGCCAGTAGTATAGCGACAAGATACGAGCAGTACTTC
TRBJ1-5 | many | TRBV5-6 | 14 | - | CASSLGRVDQPQHF | TGTGCCAGCAGCTTGGGCAGGGTAGATCAGCCCCAGCATTTT
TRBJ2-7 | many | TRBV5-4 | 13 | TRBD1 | CASSPQGAYEQYF | TGTGCCAGCAGCCCCCAGGGGGCCTACGAGCAGTACTTC
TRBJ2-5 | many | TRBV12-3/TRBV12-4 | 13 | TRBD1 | CASSLRQGGTQYF | TGTGCCAGCAGTTTGAGACAGGGTGGGACCCAGTACTTC
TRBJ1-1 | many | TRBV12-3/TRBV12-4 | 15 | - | CASSHWDTLNTEAFF | TGTGCCAGCAGCCACTGGGACACTCTGAACACTGAAGCTTTCTTT
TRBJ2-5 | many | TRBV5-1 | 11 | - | CASSGQETQYF | TGCGCCAGCAGCGGCCAAGAGACCCAGTACTTC
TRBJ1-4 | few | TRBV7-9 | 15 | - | CASSLTGLSTEKLFF | TGTGCCAGCAGCTTAACAGGGCTGAGCACTGAAAAACTGTTTTTT